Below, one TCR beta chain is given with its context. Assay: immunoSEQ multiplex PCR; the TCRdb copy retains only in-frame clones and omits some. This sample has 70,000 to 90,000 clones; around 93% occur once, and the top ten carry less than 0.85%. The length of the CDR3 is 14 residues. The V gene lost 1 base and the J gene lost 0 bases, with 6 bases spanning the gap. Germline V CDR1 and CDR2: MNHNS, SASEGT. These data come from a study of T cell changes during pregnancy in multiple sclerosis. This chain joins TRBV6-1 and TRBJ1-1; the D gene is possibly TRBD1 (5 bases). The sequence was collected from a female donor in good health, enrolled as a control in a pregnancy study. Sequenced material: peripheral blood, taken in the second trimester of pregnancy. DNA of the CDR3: TGTGCCAGCAGTGAAGGACAGATGAACACTGAAGCTTTCTTT. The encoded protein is CASSEGQMNTEAFF.